The following is a T cell receptor beta chain sequence with its context. No antigen is known for it. Treatment of the sample: roughly ten-day PBMC culture with coronavirus spike peptide pools or control peptides (ViraFEST assay). The CDR3 spans 17 residues. Per the germline V gene, CDR1 is SGHVS and CDR2 is FQNEAQ. The germline V and J ends were trimmed by 4 bases and 4 bases, with 22 bases remaining between them. The data originate from a study of vaccination and CD4 T cells after COVID-19. Sequencing of the DNA from cultured CD4+ T cells was carried out with the Oncomine TCR Beta short-read assay. Each CDR3 protein is one row after TCRdb ran MiXCR on the PCR reads. The sample contains around 10,000 distinct CDR3 sequences, roughly 55% of which appear only once.

The TCR comes from a human donor who had recovered from COVID-19. Source material: CD4+ T cells from blood, cultured in vitro. The rearrangement joins TRBV7-8 to TRBJ2-5, with D perhaps TRBD2 (6 bases). CDR3 region: CASSSDTGTSEGETQYF. The CDR3 coding sequence is TGTGCCAGCAGCTCTGATACCGGGACTTCAGAAGGAGAGACCCAGTACTTC.